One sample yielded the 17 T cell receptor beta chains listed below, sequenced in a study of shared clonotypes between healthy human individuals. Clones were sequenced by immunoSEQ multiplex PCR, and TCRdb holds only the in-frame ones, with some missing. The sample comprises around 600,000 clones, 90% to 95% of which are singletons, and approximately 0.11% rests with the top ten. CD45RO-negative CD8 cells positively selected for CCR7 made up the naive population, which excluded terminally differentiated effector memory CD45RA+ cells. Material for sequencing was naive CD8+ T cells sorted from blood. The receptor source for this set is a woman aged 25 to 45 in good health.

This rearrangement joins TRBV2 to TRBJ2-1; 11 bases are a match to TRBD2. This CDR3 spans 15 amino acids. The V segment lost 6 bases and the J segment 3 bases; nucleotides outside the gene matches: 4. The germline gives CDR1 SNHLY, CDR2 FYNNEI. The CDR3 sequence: CASRAGTSGYNEQFF. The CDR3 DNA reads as TGTGCCAGCAGAGCCGGGACTAGCGGCTACAATGAGCAGTTCTTC.

CDR3 region: CASSLWTGGDTQYF. CDR3 nucleotide sequence: TGTGCCAGCAGTCTATGGACAGGGGGAGATACGCAGTATTTT. The chain combines TRBV27 with TRBJ2-3, with 10 bases matching TRBD1. Germline V gives CDR1 MNHEY, CDR2 SMNVEV (reference sequence). V was clipped by 5 bases and J by 5 bases; unmatched bases: 4. CDR3 size: 14 residues.

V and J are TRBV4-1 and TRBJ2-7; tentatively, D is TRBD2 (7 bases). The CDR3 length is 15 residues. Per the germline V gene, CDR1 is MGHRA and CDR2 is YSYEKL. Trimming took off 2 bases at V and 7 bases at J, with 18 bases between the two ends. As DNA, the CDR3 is TGCGCCAGCAGCCAACTCCCGGGGGCGGGAGCTGAGCAGTACTTC. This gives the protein CASSQLPGAGAEQYF.

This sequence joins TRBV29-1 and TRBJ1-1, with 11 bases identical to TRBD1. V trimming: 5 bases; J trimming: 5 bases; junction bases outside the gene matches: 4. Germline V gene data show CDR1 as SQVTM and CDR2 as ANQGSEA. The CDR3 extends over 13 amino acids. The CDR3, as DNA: TGCAGCGTTTGGGGGACAGGGGGGACTGAAGCTTTCTTT. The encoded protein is CSVWGTGGTEAFF. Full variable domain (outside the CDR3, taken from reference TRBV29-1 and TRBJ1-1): SAVISQKPSRDICQRGTSLTIQCQVDSQVTMMFWYRQQPGQSLTLIATANQGSEATYESGFVIDKFPISRPNLTFSTLTVSNMSPEDSSIYLCSVWGTGGTEAFFGQGTRLTVV.

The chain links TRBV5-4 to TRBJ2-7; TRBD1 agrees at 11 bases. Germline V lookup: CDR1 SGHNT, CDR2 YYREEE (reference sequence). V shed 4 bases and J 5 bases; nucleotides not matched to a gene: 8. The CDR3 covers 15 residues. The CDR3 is CASSNSDRGRDEQYF. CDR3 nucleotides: TGTGCCAGCAGCAATTCGGACAGGGGGCGCGACGAGCAGTACTTC.

CDR3 in amino acids: CASSRELTGANYEQYF. The CDR3 nucleotides are TGCGCCAGCAGCCGAGAGTTGACAGGCGCAAACTACGAGCAGTACTTC. V usage is TRBV4-1 and J usage is TRBJ2-7, with a tentative D call TRBD1 (6 bases). Trimming pared 4 bases from V and 3 bases from J, leaving 19 bases between. This CDR3 comprises 16 residues. Germline-derived CDR1 and CDR2 are MGHRA and YSYEKL.

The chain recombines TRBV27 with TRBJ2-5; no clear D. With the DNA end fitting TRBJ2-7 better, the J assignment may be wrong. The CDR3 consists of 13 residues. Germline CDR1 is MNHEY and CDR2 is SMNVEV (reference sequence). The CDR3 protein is CASSLTQLDEQYF. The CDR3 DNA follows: TGTGCCAGCAGTTTAACACAGTTGGACGAGCAGTACTTC.

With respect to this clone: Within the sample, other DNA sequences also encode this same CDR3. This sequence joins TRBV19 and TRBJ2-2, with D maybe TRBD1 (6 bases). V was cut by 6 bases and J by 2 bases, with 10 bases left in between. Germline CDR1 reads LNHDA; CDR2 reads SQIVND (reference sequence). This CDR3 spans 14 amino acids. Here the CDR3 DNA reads TGTGCCAGTAGCCTGGGACAAAACACCGGGGAGCTGTTTTTT. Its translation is CASSLGQNTGELFF.

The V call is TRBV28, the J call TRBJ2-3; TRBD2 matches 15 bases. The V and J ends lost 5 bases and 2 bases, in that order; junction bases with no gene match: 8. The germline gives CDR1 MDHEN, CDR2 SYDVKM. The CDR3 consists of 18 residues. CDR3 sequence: CASSPGTSGRITTDTQYF. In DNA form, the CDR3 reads TGTGCCAGCAGTCCAGGGACTAGCGGGAGGATCACCACAGATACGCAGTATTTT.

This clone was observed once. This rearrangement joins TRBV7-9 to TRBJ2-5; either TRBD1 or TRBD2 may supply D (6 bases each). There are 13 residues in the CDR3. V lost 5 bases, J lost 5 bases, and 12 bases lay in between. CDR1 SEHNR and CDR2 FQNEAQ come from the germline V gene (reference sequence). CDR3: CASSPGGRETQYF. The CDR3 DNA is TGTGCCAGCAGCCCTGGGGGGCGTGAGACCCAGTACTTC.

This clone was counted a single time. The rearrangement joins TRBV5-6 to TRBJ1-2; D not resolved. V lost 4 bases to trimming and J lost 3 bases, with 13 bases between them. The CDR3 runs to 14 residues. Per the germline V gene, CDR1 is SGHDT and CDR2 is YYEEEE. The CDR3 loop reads CASSPHRQDYGYTF. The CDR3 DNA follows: TGTGCCAGCAGCCCTCACCGCCAGGACTATGGCTACACCTTC.

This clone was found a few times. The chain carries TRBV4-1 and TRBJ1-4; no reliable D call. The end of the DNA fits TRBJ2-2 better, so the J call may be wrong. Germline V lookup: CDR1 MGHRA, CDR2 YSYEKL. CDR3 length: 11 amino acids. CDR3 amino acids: CASSQERELFF. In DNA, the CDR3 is TGCGCCAGCAGCCAAGAGCGGGAGCTGTTTTTT.

CDR3 bases: TGCAGCGTTGATTTCCAGGGGGCTGGAAACACCATATATTTT. It yields the protein CSVDFQGAGNTIYF. The chain couples TRBV29-1 to TRBJ1-3; TRBD1 agrees at 7 bases. This CDR3 is 14 amino acids long. Germline values: CDR1 SQVTM, CDR2 ANQGSEA. After removal of 3 bases from V and 2 bases from J, the junction contained 4 bases not matched to a gene.

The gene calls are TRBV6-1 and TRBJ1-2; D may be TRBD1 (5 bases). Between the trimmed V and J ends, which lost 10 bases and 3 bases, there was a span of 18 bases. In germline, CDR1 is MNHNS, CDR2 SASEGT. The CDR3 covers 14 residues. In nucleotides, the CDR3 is TGTGCCATCAGGGCCCGGGGAGCGGACTATGGCTACACCTTC. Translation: CAIRARGADYGYTF.

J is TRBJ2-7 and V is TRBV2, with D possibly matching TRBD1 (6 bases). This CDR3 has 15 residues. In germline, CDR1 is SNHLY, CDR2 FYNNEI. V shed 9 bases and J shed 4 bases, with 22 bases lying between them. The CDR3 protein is CARPSVAGGVYEQYF. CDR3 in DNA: TGTGCCAGACCCTCGGTGGCTGGGGGCGTATACGAGCAGTACTTC. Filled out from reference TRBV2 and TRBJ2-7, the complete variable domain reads EPEVTQTPSHQVTQMGQEVILRCVPISNHLYFYWYRQILGQKVEFLVSFYNNEISEKSEIFDDQFSVERPDGSNFTLKIRSTKLEDSAMYFCARPSVAGGVYEQYFGPGTRLTVT.

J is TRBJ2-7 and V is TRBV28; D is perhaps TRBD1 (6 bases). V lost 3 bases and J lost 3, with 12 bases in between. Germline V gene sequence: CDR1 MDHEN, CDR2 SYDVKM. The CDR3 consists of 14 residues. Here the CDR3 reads CASSFGDTHYEQYF. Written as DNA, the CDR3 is TGTGCCAGCAGTTTCGGGGACACACACTACGAGCAGTACTTC.

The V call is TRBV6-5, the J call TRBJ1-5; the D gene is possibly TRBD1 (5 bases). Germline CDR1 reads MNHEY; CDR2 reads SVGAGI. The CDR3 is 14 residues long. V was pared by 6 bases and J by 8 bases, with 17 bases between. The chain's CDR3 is CASRGPGGREPQHF. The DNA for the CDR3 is TGTGCCAGCAGAGGCCCCGGGGGACGGGAGCCCCAGCATTTT.